Below are 7 T cell receptor beta chains sequenced from a single sample in a study of T cells in Graves' hyperthyroidism and ophthalmopathy. Researchers amplified the TCR beta CDR3 regions from RNA transcripts. Carried out on the TCR CDR3, a first-round RT-PCR used the HTBI primer set. TCRdb re-analysed the multiplex PCR reads in MiXCR, keeping a single row per CDR3 protein. Of about 660,000 distinct CDR3 sequences listed, approximately 42% were seen once; the top ten hold roughly 7.2%. Sequenced sample: peripheral blood or thyroid tissue (not recorded which). The receptors were sampled from an adult man with Graves' disease, either hyperthyroidism or ophthalmopathy (not recorded which).

A few counts support this clonotype. The V and J genes are TRBV5-1 and TRBJ1-2; tentative D call: TRBD1 (5 bases). The V and J ends lost 3 bases and 4 bases respectively, with 22 bases between them. This CDR3 spans 17 amino acids. Germline-derived CDR1 and CDR2 are SGHRS and YFSETQ. CDR3 sequence (DNA): TGCGCCAGCAGCTCACCCGGCGCCGGGACGGAGTTCTATGGCTACACCTTC. Its protein product is CASSSPGAGTEFYGYTF.

CDR3 nucleotide sequence: TGCGCCAGCAGCCGGGACCTAAACACAGATACGCAGTATTTT. It is translated as CASSRDLNTDTQYF. J is TRBJ2-3 and V is TRBV10-1; either TRBD1 or TRBD2 may supply D (5 bases each). Trimming took off 6 bases at V and 2 bases at J, with 12 bases between the two ends. CDR3 size: 14 residues. CDR1 is WNHNN, CDR2 SYGVQD, per germline (reference sequence).

For this clonotype: A much larger clone lies a single base off, so this may be a read error. The gene calls are TRBV10-3 and TRBJ2-2; no clear D gene. The CDR3 spans 15 residues. Germline V gene data show CDR1 as ENHRY and CDR2 as SYGVKD. V was clipped by 4 bases and J by 6 bases, with 15 bases between them. CDR3 bases: TGTGCCATCAGTGGGTCTGGGATCGTGGCCGGGGAGCTGTTTTTT. This translates into CAISGSGIVAGELFF.

This clonotype was counted ten times or more. The V call is TRBV25-1, the J call TRBJ1-3; D ambiguous. This CDR3 contains 13 residues. The V and J ends lost 6 bases and 1 base respectively, with 7 bases between them. CDR1 and CDR2 from the germline V gene are MGHDK and SYGVNS. The CDR3 here is CASSFGSGNTIYF. The CDR3, as DNA: TGTGCCAGCAGCTTCGGATCTGGAAACACCATATATTTT.

This clonotype was counted only a few times. The rearrangement uses TRBV5-1 and TRBJ1-1; tentatively, D is TRBD1 (5 bases). Germline V lookup: CDR1 SGHRS, CDR2 YFSETQ. The CDR3 covers 16 residues. The V gene lost 3 bases and the J gene lost 3 bases, with 18 bases spanning the gap. The DNA of the CDR3 is TGCGCCAGCAGCTACACTTCAGGGCTGGGGGACACTGAAGCTTTCTTT. As protein: CASSYTSGLGDTEAFF. Supplemented by reference TRBV5-1 and TRBJ1-1, the full variable domain reads KAGVTQTPRYLIKTRGQQVTLSCSPISGHRSVSWYQQTPGQGLQFLFEYFSETQRNKGNFPGRFSGRQFSNSRSEMNVSTLELGDSALYLCASSYTSGLGDTEAFFGQGTRLTVV.

J is TRBJ2-5 and V is TRBV29-1; 12 bases are shared with TRBD2. Germline assignment: CDR1 SQVTM and CDR2 ANQGSEA. The length of the CDR3 is 14 residues. This CDR3 reads CSRGLAGIQETQYF. CDR3 DNA: TGCAGTCGTGGACTAGCGGGAATTCAAGAGACCCAGTACTTC.

The chain combines TRBV6-1 with TRBJ1-2; 8 bases match TRBD1. The germline V gene encodes CDR1 MNHNS and CDR2 SASEGT. Unmatched junction bases numbered 9, after V lost 6 bases and J lost 6 bases. CDR3 length equals 14 residues. CDR3 sequence reads: CASRPWTGMDGYTF. The DNA of the CDR3 is TGTGCCAGCAGACCCTGGACAGGGATGGATGGCTACACCTTC.